Listed below are T cell receptor beta chains from one sample, sequenced in a study of cytomegalovirus exposure and HLA in healthy donors. The protocol was immunoSEQ multiplex PCR, while the TCRdb copy is restricted to in-frame clones and leaves out a portion. The table lists 65,000 to 70,000 clones, about 90% of them singletons. The sample was PBMCs. The receptors here all came from a man aged 18 to 30 in good health and CMV-seronegative. Each CDR3 is given with its conserved first and last residue. The order of the fields is J gene, D gene, V gene, clone size, CDR3 protein, CDR3 DNA. A D gene is named only where the DNA matches it firmly. Rows may omit the clone size; those that give it use once, few, many or a size class.

TRBJ2-1 TRBD2 TRBV28 . CASSSSGRLYEQFF TGTGCCAGCAGTAGTAGCGGGAGACTCTATGAGCAGTTCTTC
TRBJ2-7 TRBD2 TRBV7-6 . CASSLSSLAGKNEQYF TGTGCCAGCAGCTTGTCATCCCTAGCGGGAAAGAACGAGCAGTACTTC
TRBJ1-1 TRBD1 TRBV2 . CASNEGQMNTEAFF TGTGCCAGCAACGAGGGACAGATGAACACTGAAGCTTTCTTT
TRBJ2-7 . TRBV29-1 . CSVEDSGVNYEQYF TGCAGCGTTGAAGATTCGGGGGTTAACTACGAGCAGTACTTC
TRBJ2-7 . TRBV9 . CASSVGLASHEQYF TGTGCCAGCAGCGTTGGGCTAGCCAGTCACGAGCAGTACTTC
TRBJ2-5 TRBD1 TRBV7-6 . CASSLVGGTGGGETQYF TGTGCCAGCAGCTTAGTGGGCGGGACAGGGGGCGGAGAGACCCAGTACTTC
TRBJ2-7 TRBD2 TRBV11-3 once CASSFRLAGEQYF TGTGCCAGCAGCTTCCGACTAGCCGGCGAGCAGTACTTC
TRBJ2-1 TRBD1 TRBV7-9 . CASSTGAREQFF TGTGCCAGCAGCACAGGGGCGAGGGAGCAGTTCTTC
TRBJ1-1 TRBD1 TRBV18 . CASSWTGIEHTEAFF TGTGCCAGCTCATGGACAGGGATTGAGCACACTGAAGCTTTCTTT
TRBJ2-7 TRBD2 TRBV9 . CASSVALAGGRPGSEQYF TGTGCCAGCAGCGTGGCCCTAGCGGGAGGGCGTCCGGGTTCCGAGCAGTACTTC
TRBJ2-5 . TRBV19 . CASSPGSWETQYF TGTGCCAGTAGTCCGGGATCTTGGGAGACCCAGTACTTC
TRBJ1-1 . TRBV30 . CAWSVMRAAFF TGTGCCTGGAGTGTAATGCGTGCGGCTTTCTTT
TRBJ2-2 TRBD2 TRBV2 . CASRHGTSGRILNTGELFF TGTGCCAGCAGGCATGGGACTAGCGGGAGGATCCTTAACACCGGGGAGCTGTTTTTT
TRBJ1-2 TRBD1 TRBV7-2 . CASSPIGGTGRDGYTF TGTGCCAGCAGCCCGATAGGAGGGACAGGGCGGGATGGCTACACCTTC
TRBJ2-3 TRBD1 TRBV30 . CAWGRWDRRNTDTQYF TGTGCCTGGGGGCGATGGGACAGGAGAAACACAGATACGCAGTATTTT
TRBJ1-2 TRBD1 TRBV2 . CASSLLGQGGRRANYGYTF TGTGCCAGCAGTCTTTTAGGACAGGGTGGGCGTCGGGCAAACTATGGCTACACCTTC
TRBJ2-3 TRBD1 TRBV27 once CASSSWGQSTDTQYF TGTGCCAGCAGTTCCTGGGGACAGAGCACAGATACGCAGTATTTT
TRBJ1-1 TRBD1 TRBV7-6 . CASSSGTAVNTEAFF TGTGCCAGCAGCTCCGGGACAGCGGTAAACACTGAAGCTTTCTTT
TRBJ1-2 . TRBV6-6 . CASSYSEGPNYGYTF TGTGCCAGCAGTTACTCGGAGGGCCCTAACTATGGCTACACCTTC
TRBJ2-7 . TRBV5-4 . CASSEVGRESSYEQYF TGTGCCAGCAGCGAAGTTGGACGGGAGAGCTCCTACGAGCAGTACTTC
TRBJ1-1 TRBD1 TRBV28 . CASSLPGQGAFF TGTGCCAGCAGTTTACCGGGACAGGGAGCTTTCTTT
TRBJ2-1 . TRBV29-1 . CSVEGPGVGLNEQFF TGCAGCGTTGAAGGCCCAGGGGTCGGTCTCAATGAGCAGTTCTTC
TRBJ2-5 TRBD1 TRBV25-1 . CASSEYQGASETQYF TGTGCCAGCAGTGAATACCAGGGGGCCTCTGAGACCCAGTACTTC
TRBJ1-2 . TRBV7-3 . CASSSRATNYGYTF TGTGCCAGCAGCTCCCGAGCCACTAACTATGGCTACACCTTC
TRBJ1-5 . TRBV2 . CASREIYSNQPQHF TGTGCCAGCAGAGAAATTTATAGCAATCAGCCCCAGCATTTT
TRBJ1-1 . TRBV27 . CASSPTDSLNTEAFF TGTGCCAGCAGTCCTACGGACAGTTTGAACACTGAAGCTTTCTTT
TRBJ1-4 TRBD1 TRBV27 . CASKGLGQGSEKLFF TGTGCCAGCAAGGGTTTAGGACAGGGTAGTGAAAAACTGTTTTTT
TRBJ2-1 . TRBV5-1 . CASSPGQHMAEQFF TGCGCCAGCAGCCCCGGACAGCATATGGCTGAGCAGTTCTTC
TRBJ1-3 . TRBV19 . CASSIDGQLRARRNTIYF TGTGCCAGTAGTATAGACGGACAGCTCAGAGCTCGGAGGAACACCATATATTTT
TRBJ2-1 . TRBV7-2 . CASSQSGPSYNEQFF TGTGCCAGCAGCCAGAGCGGGCCCTCCTACAATGAGCAGTTCTTC
TRBJ2-2 . TRBV28 . CASSLPPPDSSNTGELFF TGTGCCAGCAGTTTACCCCCACCGGACAGTTCGAACACCGGGGAGCTGTTTTTT
TRBJ1-2 . TRBV28 . CASSSPGDGYTF TGTGCCAGCAGTTCTCCAGGGGACGGCTACACCTTC
TRBJ1-2 . TRBV18 . CASSLNRDLTNYGYTF TGTGCCAGCTCACTCAACAGGGACCTAACTAACTATGGCTACACCTTC
TRBJ2-7 . TRBV20-1 . CRAQGGYEQYF TGCAGGGCGCAGGGGGGCTACGAGCAGTACTTC
TRBJ1-1 . TRBV9 . CASSADRGRAEAFF TGTGCCAGCAGCGCCGACCGCGGTCGGGCTGAAGCTTTCTTT
TRBJ1-5 . TRBV7-9 . CASSFDSAGPQHF TGTGCCAGCAGCTTTGACAGCGCCGGGCCCCAGCATTTT
TRBJ1-1 . TRBV9 . CASSPSGQMLPSTEAFF TGTGCCAGCAGCCCAAGTGGACAGATGTTACCGTCGACTGAAGCTTTCTTT
TRBJ2-7 . TRBV7-2 few CASSQAGTPYYEQYF TGTGCCAGCAGCCAGGCCGGGACTCCGTACTACGAGCAGTACTTC
TRBJ1-2 TRBD1 TRBV5-6 once CASRYGTGGPYGYTF TGTGCCAGCAGATACGGGACAGGGGGCCCCTATGGCTACACCTTC
TRBJ2-1 . TRBV2 . CASSVGVARMSKQFF TGTGCCAGCAGTGTCGGGGTCGCGCGGATGTCAAAGCAGTTCTTC
TRBJ2-2 . TRBV27 . CASSSGWGVAGELFF TGTGCCAGCAGTTCCGGGTGGGGGGTGGCCGGGGAGCTGTTTTTT
TRBJ1-4 . TRBV6-5 . CASSGQQNEKLFF TGTGCCAGCAGCGGACAGCAGAATGAAAAACTGTTTTTT
TRBJ1-1 . TRBV15 . CATSVLQGSGAFF TGTGCCACCAGCGTACTTCAGGGGTCCGGTGCTTTCTTT
TRBJ2-7 . TRBV6-1 once CASSEETSFYEQYF TGTGCCAGCAGTGAAGAGACAAGCTTCTACGAGCAGTACTTC
TRBJ2-3 . TRBV28 . CASSSTLLRSTDTQYF TGTGCCAGCAGTTCGACCCTACTGCGGAGCACAGATACGCAGTATTTT
TRBJ2-7 TRBD2 TRBV25-1 . CASRWAGGYEQYF TGTGCCAGCAGGTGGGCGGGAGGGTACGAGCAGTACTTC
TRBJ2-3 TRBD2 TRBV5-4 . CASSLAGTTSTDTQYF TGTGCCAGCAGCTTGGCCGGGACTACCAGCACAGATACGCAGTATTTT
TRBJ1-1 . TRBV7-8 . CASSLGGGWNTEAFF TGTGCCAGCAGCTTAGGGGGGGGGTGGAACACTGAAGCTTTCTTT
TRBJ1-3 . TRBV5-1 . CASKAQATGNTIYF TGCGCCAGCAAGGCCCAAGCGACCGGAAACACCATATATTTT
TRBJ1-5 . TRBV7-9 . CASSRGSAGNQPQHF TGTGCCAGCAGCCGAGGATCCGCGGGCAATCAGCCCCAGCATTTT
TRBJ2-1 . TRBV19 . CASALPSPYNEQFF TGTGCCAGTGCACTACCTTCTCCATACAATGAGCAGTTCTTC
TRBJ2-1 TRBD2 TRBV18 . CASSPPGLAENEQFF TGTGCCAGCTCACCACCCGGACTAGCGGAGAATGAGCAGTTCTTC
TRBJ2-1 TRBD2 TRBV10-3 . CAISAGTSGKGRSEQFF TGTGCCATCAGTGCCGGGACTAGCGGGAAGGGACGGTCTGAGCAGTTCTTC
TRBJ2-7 TRBD1 TRBV6-4 . CASSDRGQVSYEQYF TGTGCCAGCAGTGACCGGGGACAGGTCTCCTACGAGCAGTACTTC